The clone carrying this TCR beta chain was counted a few times. Two negative PCRs, clearance, or symptom resolution characterized the recovered Cohort 3 donors. The source of the sample is a study of blood T cell repertoires in COVID-19. Profiling relied on immunoSEQ multiplex PCR, and the TCRdb table lists in-frame clones only, not all of them. The table has more than 200,000 clones, 85% to 90% seen once. V was shortened by 5 bases and J by 5 bases, with 16 bases between the two germline ends. CDR3 length equals 15 residues. CDR1 and CDR2 (germline): MDHEN, SYDVKM. This chain links TRBV28 with TRBJ1-5, with D possibly TRBD1 on 6 matching bases. Sequencing was performed on PBMCs or T cells enriched from blood (not recorded which). This receptor was obtained from a woman in her twenties or thirties who had recovered from COVID-19. The CDR3 loop reads CASSPPQGFDQPQHF. The CDR3 DNA is TGTGCCAGCAGTCCCCCCCAGGGGTTTGATCAGCCCCAGCATTTT.